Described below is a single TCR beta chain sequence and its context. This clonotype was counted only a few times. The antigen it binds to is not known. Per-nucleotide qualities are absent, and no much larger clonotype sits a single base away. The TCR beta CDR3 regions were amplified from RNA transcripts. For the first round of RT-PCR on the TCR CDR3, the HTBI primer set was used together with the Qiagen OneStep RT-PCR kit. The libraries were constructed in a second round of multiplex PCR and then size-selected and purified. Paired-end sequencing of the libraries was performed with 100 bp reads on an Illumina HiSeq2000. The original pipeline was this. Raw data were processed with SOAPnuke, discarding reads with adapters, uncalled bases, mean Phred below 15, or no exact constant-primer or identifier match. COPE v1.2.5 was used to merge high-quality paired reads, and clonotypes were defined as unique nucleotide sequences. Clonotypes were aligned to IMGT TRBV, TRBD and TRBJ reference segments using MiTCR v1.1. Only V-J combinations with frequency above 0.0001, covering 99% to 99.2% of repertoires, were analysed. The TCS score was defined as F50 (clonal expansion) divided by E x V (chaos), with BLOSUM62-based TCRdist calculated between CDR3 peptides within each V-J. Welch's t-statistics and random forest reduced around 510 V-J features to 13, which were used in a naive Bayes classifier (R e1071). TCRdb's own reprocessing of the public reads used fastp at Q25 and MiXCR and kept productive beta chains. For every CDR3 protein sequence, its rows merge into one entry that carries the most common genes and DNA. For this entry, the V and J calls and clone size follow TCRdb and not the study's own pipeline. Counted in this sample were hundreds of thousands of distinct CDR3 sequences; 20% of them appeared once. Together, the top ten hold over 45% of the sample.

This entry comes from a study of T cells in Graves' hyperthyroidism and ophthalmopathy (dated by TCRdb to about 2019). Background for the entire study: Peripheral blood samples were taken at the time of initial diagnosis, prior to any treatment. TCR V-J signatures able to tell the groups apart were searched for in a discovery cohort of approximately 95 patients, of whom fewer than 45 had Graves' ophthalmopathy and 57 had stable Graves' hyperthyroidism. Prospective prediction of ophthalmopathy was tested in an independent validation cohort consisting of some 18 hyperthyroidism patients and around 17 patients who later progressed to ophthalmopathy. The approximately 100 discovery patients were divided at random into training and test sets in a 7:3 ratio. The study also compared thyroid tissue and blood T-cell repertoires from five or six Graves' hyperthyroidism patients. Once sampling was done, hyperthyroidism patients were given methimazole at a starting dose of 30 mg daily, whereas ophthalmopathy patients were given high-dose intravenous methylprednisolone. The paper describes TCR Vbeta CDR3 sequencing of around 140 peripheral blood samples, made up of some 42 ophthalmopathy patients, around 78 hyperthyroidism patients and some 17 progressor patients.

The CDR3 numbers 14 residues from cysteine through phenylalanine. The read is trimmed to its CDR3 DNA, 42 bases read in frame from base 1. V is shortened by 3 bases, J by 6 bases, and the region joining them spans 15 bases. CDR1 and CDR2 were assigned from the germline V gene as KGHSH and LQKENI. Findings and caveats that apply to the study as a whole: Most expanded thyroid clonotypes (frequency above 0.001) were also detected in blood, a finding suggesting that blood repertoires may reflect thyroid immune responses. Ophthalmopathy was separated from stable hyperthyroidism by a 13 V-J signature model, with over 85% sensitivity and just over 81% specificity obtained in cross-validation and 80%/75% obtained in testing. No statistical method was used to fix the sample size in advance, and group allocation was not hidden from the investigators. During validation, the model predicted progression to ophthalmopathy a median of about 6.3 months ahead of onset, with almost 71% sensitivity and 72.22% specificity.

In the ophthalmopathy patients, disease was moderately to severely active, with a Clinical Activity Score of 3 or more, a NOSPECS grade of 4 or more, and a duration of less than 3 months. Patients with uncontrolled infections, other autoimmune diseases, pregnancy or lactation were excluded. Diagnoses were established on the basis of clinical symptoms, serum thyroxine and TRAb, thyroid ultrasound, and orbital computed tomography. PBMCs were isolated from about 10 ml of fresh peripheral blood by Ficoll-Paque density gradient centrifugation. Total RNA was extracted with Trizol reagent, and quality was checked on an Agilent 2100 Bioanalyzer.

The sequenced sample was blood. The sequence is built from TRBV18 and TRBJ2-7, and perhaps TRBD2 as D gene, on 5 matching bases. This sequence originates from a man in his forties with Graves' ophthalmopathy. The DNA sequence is TGTGCCAGCTCACCGCGAACGGACTCCCCCGAGCAGTACTTC. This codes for CASSPRTDSPEQYF.